This TCR beta chain was identified in a study of immune evolution from preneoplasia to lung adenocarcinoma. TCRdb's copy holds only in-frame clones and misses some; the assay was immunoSEQ multiplex PCR. The data contain roughly 7,300 clones, roughly 74% of them singletons. A note on this clone: The antigen remains unidentified. The sample holds other DNA sequences that translate to the same CDR3.

Germline CDR1 reads SGDLS; CDR2 reads YYNGEE. Trimming cost V 3 bases and J 0 bases, with 10 bases left between them. This CDR3 has 15 amino acids. Patients had resection in Japan or China between about 2013 and 2017. Study findings and constraints: Highest clonality occurred in KRAS-mutant, not EGFR-mutant or double wild-type, nodules.

Material: FFPE atypical adenomatous hyperplasia tissue from the lung. Subset given: atypical adenomatous hyperplasia (AAH), lung preneoplasia. The chain joins TRBV9 to TRBJ2-1; D possibly corresponds to TRBD1 (5 bases). The clonotype comes from a donor at least 70 years old with lung adenocarcinoma. Some clones in this sample may be carry-over from other donors' samples. Here the CDR3 DNA reads TGTGCCAGCAGCGCCCAGGGTAACTCCTACAATGAGCAGTTCTTC. This codes for CASSAQGNSYNEQFF.